The 15 T cell receptor beta chains given below trace back to one sample, sequenced in a study of blood T cell repertoires in COVID-19. Profiling relied on immunoSEQ multiplex PCR, and the TCRdb table lists in-frame clones only, not all of them. The data contain about 220,000 clones, under 90% of them seen just once; the ten biggest clones take up approximately 4%. The sequenced sample was peripheral blood. Receptors were obtained from a woman of 80 years or more with acute or convalescent COVID-19.

V and J are TRBV6-5 and TRBJ1-1; D remains unclear. Germline V gene data show CDR1 as MNHEY and CDR2 as SVGAGI. CDR3 length: 15 amino acids. Between the trimmed V and J ends, which lost 0 bases and 0 bases, there was a span of 8 bases. The CDR3 sequence is CASSYSDIMNTEAFF. The DNA for the CDR3 is TGTGCCAGCAGTTACTCAGACATTATGAACACTGAAGCTTTCTTT.

The chain carries TRBV21-1 and TRBJ2-3; the table's D call TRBD2 went unverified against the DNA. TRBV21-1 is reported as a pseudogene. The CDR3 covers 19 residues. The chain's CDR3 is CASSKGPSTRGGRTDTQYF. CDR3 DNA: TGTGCCAGCAGCAAAGGGCCCTCTACGCGGGGGGGCCGCACAGATACGCAGTATTTT.

The rearrangement links TRBV12-5 to TRBJ1-1, with D tentatively TRBD1 (5 bases). V was cut by 0 bases and J by 2 bases, with 16 bases left in between. The CDR3 consists of 17 residues. Germline V gene data show CDR1 as LGHNT and CDR2 as FRNRAP. The CDR3 coding sequence is TGTGCTAGTGGTTTGGTTATCTCCACGGACATTAACACTGAAGCTTTCTTT. It codes for CASGLVISTDINTEAFF.

This clone was detected a few times. The V and J genes are TRBV2 and TRBJ1-5; possibly TRBD1 for D (6 bases). The CDR3 sequence is 15 residues long. In germline, CDR1 is SNHLY, CDR2 FYNNEI. Trimming took off 5 bases at V and 0 bases at J, with 11 bases between the two ends. The CDR3 loop is CASSTTGFSNQPQHF. CDR3 DNA: TGTGCCAGCAGTACGACAGGATTTAGCAATCAGCCCCAGCATTTT.

The chain uses TRBV6-1 and TRBJ1-2; weak D call: TRBD1 (6 bases). The ends were cut back, 2 bases at V and 8 bases at J, with 12 bases in the middle. The germline V gene has CDR1 MNHNS and CDR2 SASEGT. This CDR3 comprises 13 residues. The CDR3 loop reads CASSESTGPGYTF. Written as DNA, the CDR3 is TGTGCCAGCAGTGAATCTACAGGGCCCGGCTACACCTTC.

This chain links TRBV23-1 with TRBJ1-6, with D possibly being TRBD1 (6 bases). TRBV23-1 is filed as an ORF, its function uncertain. The ends were cut back, 8 bases at V and 7 bases at J, with 24 bases in the middle. The CDR3 runs 17 residues. CDR3 sequence reads: CASPPGDLTQRNSPLHF. The CDR3 DNA reads as TGCGCCAGCCCCCCAGGGGATCTAACCCAGCGGAATTCACCCCTCCACTTT.

This chain connects TRBV28 to TRBJ1-4; D not certain. Trimming took 8 bases from V and 0 from J, leaving 7 bases between them. The CDR3 spans 13 residues. Germline CDR1 and CDR2: MDHEN and SYDVKM. Here the CDR3 reads CASLTATNEKLFF. CDR3 coding DNA: TGTGCCAGCTTAACAGCAACTAATGAAAAACTGTTTTTT.

This clone was picked up a small number of times. This chain connects TRBV7-9 to TRBJ1-3; D gene ambiguous. In germline, CDR1 is SEHNR, CDR2 FQNEAQ (reference sequence). Trimming left V 4 bases short and J 7 bases short, with 14 bases between. The CDR3 totals 14 residues. The CDR3 here is CASSWRQDRNTIYF. DNA for the CDR3: TGTGCCAGCAGCTGGCGCCAGGATCGCAACACCATATATTTT.

This clone was counted a single time. The CDR3 spells CASSLFSDTTIYGYTF. CDR3 in DNA: TGTGCCAGCAGTTTATTCTCGGACACAACAATCTATGGCTACACCTTC. The rearrangement links TRBV27 to TRBJ1-2; possible D gene TRBD1, 5 bases. Germline V gives CDR1 MNHEY, CDR2 SMNVEV (reference sequence). This CDR3 has 16 residues. The V end was cut by 1 base, the J end by 4 bases, with 16 bases between.

The chain joins TRBV7-8 to TRBJ1-6, with D uncertain. Trimming shortened V by 0 bases and J by 7 bases, and 10 bases separated the two germline ends. CDR1 is SGHVS, CDR2 FQNEAQ, per germline. The CDR3 runs 15 residues. CDR3 in DNA: TGTGCCAGCAGCTTAGCGCGGGGTCTGAATTCACCCCTCCACTTT. It translates to CASSLARGLNSPLHF. Full variable domain (remainder filled in from reference TRBV7-8 and TRBJ1-6): GAGVSQSPRYKVAKRGQDVALRCDPISGHVSLFWYQQALGQGPEFLTYFQNEAQLDKSGLPSDRFFAERPEGSVSTLKIQRTQQEDSAVYLCASSLARGLNSPLHFGNGTRLTVT.

The chain couples TRBV5-1 to TRBJ1-1; D unresolved. Germline assignment: CDR1 SGHRS and CDR2 YFSETQ. The V end lost 2 bases, the J end lost 3 bases, and 14 bases lay between the germline ends. The CDR3 runs to 15 residues. The CDR3 reads CASSFSTEWDTEAFF. The CDR3 DNA sequence: TGCGCCAGCAGCTTTAGCACGGAGTGGGACACTGAAGCTTTCTTT.

The V and J genes are TRBV25-1 and TRBJ2-7; maybe TRBD1 (5 bases). Trimming shortened V by 4 bases and J by 6 bases, and 22 bases separated the two germline ends. The CDR3 runs to 16 residues. Germline-derived CDR1 and CDR2 are MGHDK and SYGVNS. CDR3 residues: CASSGLGVGSGSEQYF. CDR3 in DNA: TGTGCCAGCAGTGGCCTAGGGGTGGGTTCCGGAAGCGAGCAGTACTTC.

The chain combines TRBV4-1 with TRBJ2-7; weak D call: TRBD1 (5 bases). The germline V and J ends were trimmed by 1 base and 2 bases, with 12 bases remaining between them. The CDR3 covers 15 residues. Germline CDR1 is MGHRA and CDR2 is YSYEKL. The CDR3 sequence: CASSQGAGITYEQYF. The CDR3 region has the DNA TGCGCCAGCAGCCAAGGGGCAGGGATAACCTACGAGCAGTACTTC.

J is TRBJ2-1 and V is TRBV19; 7 nucleotides align to TRBD1. Germline CDR1 reads LNHDA; CDR2 reads SQIVND (reference sequence). The CDR3 runs to 15 residues. The junction had 9 bases not matched to a gene; V was cut back by 6 bases and J by 4 bases. The CDR3 loop reads CASRPGTAYYNEQFF. In DNA form, the CDR3 reads TGTGCCAGTAGACCAGGGACAGCATATTACAATGAGCAGTTCTTC.

This chain connects TRBV27 to TRBJ1-6; TRBD1 matches at 7 bases. The trim removed 0 bases at V and 10 bases at J, leaving 6 bases unmatched. This CDR3 is 15 amino acids long. CDR1 and CDR2 from the germline V gene are MNHEY and SMNVEV (reference sequence). The CDR3 DNA sequence: TGTGCCAGCAGTTTATCCCGACAGGGAGGATCACCCCTCCACTTT. Protein: CASSLSRQGGSPLHF.